The 9 T cell receptor beta chains in this list originate from one sample, sequenced in a study of control samples from healthy donors and cancer patients. Generated by immunoSEQ multiplex PCR, the TCRdb table keeps only in-frame clones and is missing some. The sample holds about 120,000 clones, roughly 89% seen once. The sample was blood. All receptors come from a man aged 25-40 years in good health.

The chain employs TRBV29-1 and TRBJ1-1, with 9 nucleotides matching TRBD1. Germline V gene sequence: CDR1 SQVTM, CDR2 ANQGSEA. The CDR3 sequence is 14 residues long. CDR3 in amino acids: CSALEQGANTEAFF. The CDR3 DNA reads TGCAGTGCATTAGAACAGGGGGCAAACACTGAAGCTTTCTTT.

The CDR3 spells CASSPRGRGTSYEQYV. CDR3 nucleotides: TGTGCCAGCAGCCCTAGGGGGCGGGGGACGTCCTACGAGCAGTACGTC. The chain carries TRBV27 and TRBJ2-7; the D call may be TRBD1 or TRBD2 (7 bases each). The CDR3 sequence is 16 residues long. Germline assignment: CDR1 MNHEY and CDR2 SMNVEV (reference sequence). V lost 6 bases and J lost 1, with 19 bases in between.

The V call is TRBV19, the J call TRBJ1-4; 8 positions agree with TRBD1. This CDR3 region has 17 residues. With 5 bases clipped from V and 3 bases from J, the junction kept 11 bases outside the gene matches. CDR1 is LNHDA and CDR2 is SQIVND in the germline V gene (reference sequence). CDR3 residues: CASSHRGTNDANEKLFF. For the CDR3, the DNA is TGTGCCAGTAGTCACAGGGGGACCAACGACGCTAATGAAAAACTGTTTTTT.

This chain links TRBV19 with TRBJ2-7, with a weak D call TRBD1 (5 bases). There are 15 residues in the CDR3. V shed 3 bases and J shed 1 base, with 13 bases lying between them. The germline V gene has CDR1 LNHDA and CDR2 SQIVND (reference sequence). The CDR3 region is CASSMGPPPSYEQYF. As DNA, the CDR3 is TGTGCCAGTAGTATGGGGCCTCCCCCTTCCTACGAGCAGTACTTC.

Comments on this clone: Other DNA sequences within the sample encode an identical CDR3. V and J are TRBV5-1 and TRBJ2-1, with 11 positions matching TRBD2. In germline, CDR1 is SGHRS, CDR2 YFSETQ. V lost 1 base, J lost 5 bases, and 5 bases stayed unmatched. This CDR3 region has 16 residues. The CDR3 DNA sequence: TGCGCCAGCAGCTTGCTGGCTAGCGGGGGGAACAATGAGCAGTTCTTC. Its translation is CASSLLASGGNNEQFF.

The chain recombines TRBV3-1 (or the pseudogene TRBV3-2) with TRBJ1-5; perhaps TRBD1 as D (5 bases). The V end lost 4 bases, the J end lost 5 bases, and 6 bases lay between the germline ends. The germline gives CDR1 LGHDT, CDR2 YNNKEL (reference sequence). The CDR3 contains 12 residues. The CDR3 is CASSLGDQPQHF. CDR3 bases: TGTGCCAGCAGCCTAGGGGATCAGCCCCAGCATTTT.

This rearrangement joins TRBV30 to TRBJ1-2; 8 bases agree with TRBD1. V lost 0 bases and J lost 4; bases outside the gene matches: 1. CDR1 is GTSNPN and CDR2 is SVGIG in the germline V gene (reference sequence). The CDR3 has 13 residues. The CDR3 DNA sequence: TGTGCCTGGAGTGTAACAGGGGGCTATGGCTACACCTTC. Residues: CAWSVTGGYGYTF.

The rearrangement links TRBV21-1 to TRBJ2-7. TRBV21-1 is annotated as a pseudogene. This CDR3 spans 12 amino acids. The CDR3 loop reads CARRTDTYEQYF. The CDR3 nucleotides read TGTGCCCGCCGGACGGATACCTACGAGCAGTACTTC.

Regarding this clone: Within the sample, other DNA sequences also encode this same CDR3. CDR3 DNA sequence: TGTGCCAGCAGTTTTGCCAGGAACACTGAAGCTTTCTTT. Its translation: CASSFARNTEAFF. The chain employs TRBV12-3 or TRBV12-4 and TRBJ1-1; D ambiguous. The ends were cut back, 3 bases at V and 1 base at J, with 6 bases in the middle. CDR3 size: 13 residues.